The clone carrying this T cell receptor beta chain was seen a few times. This entry is derived from a study of T cells in Graves' hyperthyroidism and ophthalmopathy. Amplification targeted TCR beta CDR3 regions from RNA transcripts. HTBI primers were used for first-round RT-PCR of the TCR CDR3. Using its own MiXCR run on the multiplex PCR reads, TCRdb lists one record per CDR3 protein. This sample has more than 600,000 distinct CDR3 sequences, with about a sixth found just once. Those patients with uncontrolled infection, other autoimmune disease, pregnancy or lactation were excluded. Fresh 10 ml peripheral blood yielded PBMCs. The germline V gene has CDR1 MDHEN and CDR2 SYDVKM. V shed 3 bases, J shed 0 bases, and the junction held 13 bases outside the gene matches. The CDR3 has 18 amino acids.

The specimen sequenced was blood. The clonotype originates from a man aged 18 to 30 with Graves' hyperthyroidism. The V and J genes are TRBV28 and TRBJ1-1, with 7 bases matching TRBD1. The CDR3 is CASSFLPAKTGMNTEAFF. In nucleotides, the CDR3 is TGTGCCAGCAGTTTCCTGCCGGCGAAGACAGGGATGAACACTGAAGCTTTCTTT.